These 9 T cell receptor beta chains were sequenced from one sample in a study of blood T cell repertoires in COVID-19. The protocol was immunoSEQ multiplex PCR, while the TCRdb copy is restricted to in-frame clones and leaves out a portion. The sample lists about 150,000 clones, around four fifths occurring once. Source material: peripheral blood. These TCRs come from a woman aged 35 to 49 with active or convalescent COVID-19.

This clone came up a few times. This sample also contains other DNA sequences that code for the same CDR3. As DNA, the CDR3 is TGTGCCAGCAGCCAAGGACAGGGCGGTGAAAAACTGTTTTTT. Residues: CASSQGQGGEKLFF. V usage is TRBV7-6 and J usage is TRBJ1-4; 8 bases are a match to TRBD1. Germline lookup yields CDR1 SGHVS and CDR2 FNYEAQ. The J segment lost 7 bases and the V segment lost 5 bases, leaving 6 bases of the junction unmatched. The CDR3 runs to 14 residues.

The rearrangement links TRBV27 to TRBJ1-4; D is perhaps TRBD1 (6 bases). This CDR3 is 14 amino acids long. Germline V gene sequence: CDR1 MNHEY, CDR2 SMNVEV (reference sequence). Trimming pared 3 bases from V and 5 bases from J, leaving 10 bases between. The CDR3 DNA sequence: TGTGCCAGCAGTTTCGGGGACACGAATGAAAAACTGTTTTTT. It codes for CASSFGDTNEKLFF.

The CDR3 DNA reads TGTGCCAGCTCACAGGGGTTGAATGAAAAACTGTTTTTT. This codes for CASSQGLNEKLFF. V is TRBV18 and J is TRBJ1-4; possibly TRBD1 for D (5 bases). The CDR3 covers 13 residues. The V and J ends lost 4 bases and 5 bases respectively, with 8 bases between them. Germline V lookup: CDR1 KGHSH, CDR2 LQKENI.

The chain recombines TRBV24-1 with TRBJ1-1, with 8 bases identical to TRBD1. The germline V gene has CDR1 KGHDR and CDR2 SFDVKD. After removal of 4 bases from V and 1 base from J, the junction contained 7 bases not matched to a gene. The CDR3 contains 16 residues. The CDR3 DNA sequence: TGTGCCACCAGTGACCATGGACAGGGCGCGAACACTGAAGCTTTCTTT. Translation gives CATSDHGQGANTEAFF.

The rearrangement links TRBV5-8 to TRBJ2-7; 7 nucleotides align to TRBD1. The CDR3 is made up of 15 amino acids. The V gene end was trimmed by 2 bases and the J gene end by 0 bases; junction bases not matched to a gene: 5. The germline V gene encodes CDR1 SGHTS and CDR2 YDEGEE. Written as DNA, the CDR3 is TGTGCCAGCAGCTTCAACAGGGGTTCCTCCTACGAGCAGTACTTC. Residues: CASSFNRGSSYEQYF.

V and J are TRBV4-2 and TRBJ1-1; weak D call: TRBD1 (5 bases). CDR1 and CDR2 (germline): LGHNA, YNFKEQ. Trimming removed 5 bases from V and 1 base from J, with 11 bases in between. This CDR3 is built from 14 residues. CDR3 coding DNA: TGTGCCAGCAGCACACTCGGACAGAACACTGAAGCTTTCTTT. It yields the protein CASSTLGQNTEAFF.

The chain recombines TRBV19 with TRBJ2-2; D is possibly TRBD1 (7 bases). Germline CDR1 LNHDA, CDR2 SQIVND (reference sequence). The CDR3 is 15 amino acids. Trimming removed 8 bases from V and 2 bases from J, with 15 bases in between. CDR3 bases: TGTGCCAGTGTCCGGGGGACAGCAAACACCGGGGAGCTGTTTTTT. As protein: CASVRGTANTGELFF. Drawing the rest from reference TRBV19 and TRBJ2-2, the complete variable domain is DGGITQSPKYLFRKEGQNVTLSCEQNLNHDAMYWYRQDPGQGLRLIYYSQIVNDFQKGDIAEGYSVSREKKESFPLTVTSAQKNPTAFYLCASVRGTANTGELFFGEGSRLTVL.

This chain joins TRBV5-4 and TRBJ2-5, with 11 bases that match TRBD2. CDR3 length equals 16 residues. V dropped 0 bases and J dropped 7; count of bases not matched to a gene: 8. The germline V gene has CDR1 SGHNT and CDR2 YYREEE (reference sequence). CDR3 in amino acids: CASSLALTSGTGTQYF. CDR3 DNA sequence: TGTGCCAGCAGCTTGGCCCTGACTAGCGGGACGGGGACCCAGTACTTC.

The table lists this clone with a few counts. This chain joins TRBV27 and TRBJ1-5; perhaps TRBD1 as D (6 bases). The CDR3 runs 15 residues. Per the germline V gene, CDR1 is MNHEY and CDR2 is SMNVEV (reference sequence). V lost 5 bases and J lost 0, with 11 bases in between. CDR3 DNA: TGTGCCAGCAGTCTACAGGGTCTTAGCAATCAGCCCCAGCATTTT. This sequence encodes CASSLQGLSNQPQHF.